This T cell receptor beta chain was found in a study of immune cell composition in non-small cell lung cancer. This clone was found a few times. Its cognate antigen is unknown. CDR1 and CDR2 from the germline V gene are MNHEY and SVGAGI. V lost 2 bases to trimming and J lost 8 bases, with 13 bases between them. The CDR3 consists of 14 residues. Here immunoSEQ multiplex PCR was the method, and the copy in TCRdb shows in-frame clones only, minus some. The sample lists about 2,500 clones, 70% to 90% seen once, with approximately 6.4% in the top ten. Study-wide results and limits: About 80% of squamous and 33% of adenocarcinoma cases had tumour-associated clones >0.5%.

This TCR came from a human donor with non-small cell lung cancer. J is TRBJ2-4 and V is TRBV6-5, with D unclear. The source material was lung tumor tissue. CDR3 residues: CASSYGHSRDIQYF. The CDR3 bases are TGTGCCAGCAGTTACGGTCATTCTCGGGACATTCAGTACTTC.